The rows below give T cell receptor beta chains drawn from one sample of a study of shared clonotypes between healthy human individuals. Clones were read by immunoSEQ multiplex PCR, and TCRdb kept only the in-frame ones, dropping some. The data hold around 1,100,000 clones, with around 77% observed a single time. Sample: memory CD4+ T cells from PBMCs. The receptors come from a man aged 18 to 30 in good health. Some clones in this sample may be carry-over from other donors' samples. Both conserved end residues are part of each CDR3. The order of the fields is D gene, V gene, J gene, clone size, CDR3 DNA, CDR3 protein. The D gene is left open where the match is weak. Not all rows give a size; the values are once, few, many and, for expanded clones, a class.

D: TRBD2; V: TRBV5-4; J: TRBJ2-1; size: NA; DNA: TGTGCCAGCAGCGGAGGGACTAGCGGGAGGGCCTACAATGAGCAGTTCTTC; CDR3: CASSGGTSGRAYNEQFF
D: NA; V: TRBV23-1; J: TRBJ2-5; size: NA; DNA: TGCGCCGGAGGGACCCAGTACTTC; CDR3: CAGGTQYF
D: NA; V: TRBV5-6; J: TRBJ1-2; size: NA; DNA: TGTGCCAGCAGCTTGTGGGGGGTGGACGGCTACACCTTC; CDR3: CASSLWGVDGYTF
D: TRBD1; V: TRBV19; J: TRBJ2-4; size: NA; DNA: TGTGCCAGTAGGACAGACAGGGGGCGCGTTGGTAAGAACATTCAGTACTTC; CDR3: CASRTDRGRVGKNIQYF
D: TRBD1; V: TRBV9; J: TRBJ1-2; size: once; DNA: TGTGCCAGCACCAGGAGGACAGGGGTCGGAGACTATGGCTACACCTTC; CDR3: CASTRRTGVGDYGYTF
D: NA; V: TRBV5-4; J: TRBJ2-5; size: NA; DNA: TGTGCCAGCAGCTTCTGGGCCTCGGAGACCCAGTACTTC; CDR3: CASSFWASETQYF
D: TRBD2; V: TRBV4-1; J: TRBJ2-7; size: NA; DNA: TGCGCCAGCAGCCGATGGGGGGGAAGCTACGAGCAGTACTTC; CDR3: CASSRWGGSYEQYF
D: TRBD1; V: TRBV28; J: TRBJ1-3; size: NA; DNA: TGTGCCAGCAGCAAATACCTTGGACAGGCGAACACCATATATTTT; CDR3: CASSKYLGQANTIYF
D: NA; V: TRBV25-1; J: TRBJ2-1; size: NA; DNA: TGTGCCAGCAGTGCGGGTCGGGTGCAGTTCTTC; CDR3: CASSAGRVQFF
D: NA; V: TRBV7-2; J: TRBJ2-3; size: NA; DNA: TGTGCCAGCAGCTTCTTCCGTGATACGCAGTATTTT; CDR3: CASSFFRDTQYF
D: TRBD2; V: TRBV5-1; J: TRBJ2-1; size: NA; DNA: TGCGCCAGCAGCCCGGACCTAGCGGGCGTTTGGAATGAGCAGTTCTTC; CDR3: CASSPDLAGVWNEQFF
D: TRBD1; V: TRBV2; J: TRBJ2-7; size: NA; DNA: TGTGCCGGAGCCGGGACAGGGGGCGGCGAGCAGTACTTC; CDR3: CAGAGTGGGEQYF
D: NA; V: TRBV29-1; J: TRBJ2-1; size: once; DNA: TGCAGCGTTGTATCCAGTCCCGGGGGCAATGAGCAGTTCTTC; CDR3: CSVVSSPGGNEQFF
D: NA; V: TRBV18; J: TRBJ1-1; size: few; DNA: TGTGCCAGCTCACTAGACAAATACGGCACTGAAGCTTTCTTT; CDR3: CASSLDKYGTEAFF
D: NA; V: TRBV7-9; J: TRBJ1-3; size: NA; DNA: TGTGCCAGCAGTCTAGACAGGAATGGAAACACCATATATTTT; CDR3: CASSLDRNGNTIYF
D: NA; V: TRBV27; J: TRBJ2-7; size: NA; DNA: TGTGCCAGCAGTCCCGCTGGGGTGGGGGGCTCCTACGAGCAGTACTTC; CDR3: CASSPAGVGGSYEQYF
D: NA; V: TRBV7-2; J: TRBJ2-7; size: NA; DNA: TGTGCCAGCAGCCCCGACAGGAACTCCTACGAGCAGTACTTC; CDR3: CASSPDRNSYEQYF
D: NA; V: TRBV9; J: TRBJ1-3; size: NA; DNA: TGTGCCAGCAACCCGGGAGGAAGGGGTGACACCATATATTTT; CDR3: CASNPGGRGDTIYF
D: NA; V: TRBV6-6; J: TRBJ2-7; size: NA; DNA: TGTGCCAGCAGTTACTCGAATCGCCCGGGTTCCTACGAGCAGTACTTC; CDR3: CASSYSNRPGSYEQYF
D: NA; V: TRBV7-2; J: TRBJ1-1; size: many; DNA: TGTGCCAGCAGCCGCACCCTCCGGGGCTTGAACACTGAAGCTTTCTTT; CDR3: CASSRTLRGLNTEAFF
D: NA; V: TRBV28; J: TRBJ1-5; size: NA; DNA: TGTGCCAGCAGTTTAGGTCTCAGTAGGGGGTGGGAGCCCCAGCATTTT; CDR3: CASSLGLSRGWEPQHF
D: NA; V: TRBV6-5; J: TRBJ2-7; size: NA; DNA: TGTGCCAGCAGTCACCGACAGGTTCCCTACGAGCAGTACTTC; CDR3: CASSHRQVPYEQYF
D: NA; V: TRBV29-1; J: TRBJ2-6; size: NA; DNA: TGCAGCGTGGCTGGTGGTGGGGCCAACGTCCTGACTTTC; CDR3: CSVAGGGANVLTF
D: NA; V: TRBV27; J: TRBJ2-1; size: NA; DNA: TGTGCCAGCAGTTCCCACTCCCTCACGACGGGTGTGGATGACAATGAGCAGTTCTTC; CDR3: CASSSHSLTTGVDDNEQFF